This T cell receptor (beta chain) was found in a study of breast tumors, draining lymph nodes, adjacent tissues. The length of the CDR3 is 15 residues. Germline lookup yields CDR1 MNHEY and CDR2 SVGAGI. Trimming cost V 4 bases and J 8 bases; bases outside gene matches: 8. TCRdb itself ran the multiplex PCR reads through MiXCR, one entry per CDR3 protein. The sample lists around 230,000 distinct CDR3 sequences; about 34% were seen once. Axillary draining lymph nodes of breast cancer patients supplied the node samples. The TCR sequence derives from a female donor with breast cancer. Some clones in this sample may be carry-over from other donors' samples. Sequencing was performed on axillary lymph node tissue. The chain joins TRBV6-5 to TRBJ1-2; 12 nucleotides align to TRBD1. The CDR3 nucleotides are TGTGCCAGCAGTTTAGCGGGACAGGGGGCAGGAGGCTACACCTTC. It is translated as CASSLAGQGAGGYTF.